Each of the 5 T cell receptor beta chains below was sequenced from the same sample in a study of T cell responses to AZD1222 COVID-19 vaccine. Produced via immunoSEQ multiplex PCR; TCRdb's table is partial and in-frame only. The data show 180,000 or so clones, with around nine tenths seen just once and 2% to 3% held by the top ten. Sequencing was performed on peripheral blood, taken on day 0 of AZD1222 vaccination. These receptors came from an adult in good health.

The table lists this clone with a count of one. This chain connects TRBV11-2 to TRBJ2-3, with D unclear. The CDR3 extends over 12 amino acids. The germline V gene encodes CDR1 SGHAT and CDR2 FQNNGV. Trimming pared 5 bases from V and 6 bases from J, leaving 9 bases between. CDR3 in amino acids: CASSPSGDTQYF. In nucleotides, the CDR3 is TGTGCCAGCAGCCCGTCCGGGGATACGCAGTATTTT.

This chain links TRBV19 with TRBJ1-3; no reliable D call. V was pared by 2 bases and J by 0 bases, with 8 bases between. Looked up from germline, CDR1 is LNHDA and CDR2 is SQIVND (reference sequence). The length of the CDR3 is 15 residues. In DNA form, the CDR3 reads TGTGCCAGTAGTATACAACAGTCCTCTGGAAACACCATATATTTT. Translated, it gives CASSIQQSSGNTIYF.

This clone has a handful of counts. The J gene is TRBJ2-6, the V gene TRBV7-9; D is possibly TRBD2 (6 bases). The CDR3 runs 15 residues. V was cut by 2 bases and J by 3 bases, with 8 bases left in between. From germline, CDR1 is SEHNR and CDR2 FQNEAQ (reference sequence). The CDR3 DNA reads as TGTGCCAGCAGCTTAATGGGAGGTGGGGCCAACGTCCTGACTTTC. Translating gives CASSLMGGGANVLTF.

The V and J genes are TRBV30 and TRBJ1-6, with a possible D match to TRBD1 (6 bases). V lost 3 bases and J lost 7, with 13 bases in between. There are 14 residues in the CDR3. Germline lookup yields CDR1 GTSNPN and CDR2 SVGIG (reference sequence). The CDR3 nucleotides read TGTGCCTGGAGGTCGTGGACAGAAAATTCACCCCTCCACTTT. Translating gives CAWRSWTENSPLHF.

CDR3 in DNA: TGCGCCAGCACTCCCGGACTAGCGGGAGGGGGAAGCTCCTACAATGAGCAGTTCTTC. Its translation is CASTPGLAGGGSSYNEQFF. The rearrangement joins TRBV5-1 to TRBJ2-1, with 15 bases matching TRBD2. The CDR3 is made up of 19 amino acids. The V segment lost 6 bases and the J segment 0 bases; nucleotides outside the gene matches: 10. Germline loops: CDR1 SGHRS, CDR2 YFSETQ.